The T cell receptor (beta chain) described here comes from a study of metastatic and nonmetastatic thyroid tumors. Background on the study: Repertoires from malignant and benign thyroid patients were compared across blood and tumor or nodule tissue. Study-level points and caveats: A significant increase in TCR beta diversity was reportedly seen in malignant thyroid tumors relative to benign nodules, in blood and tumor.

TCRdb re-called the PCR reads through MiXCR. The sample lists 15,000 to 20,000 clones, about 31% occurring once. To note about this clone: Its antigen is as yet unknown.

No treatment had been given to any patient before thyroid surgery. The length of the CDR3 is 16 residues. The germline V gene has CDR1 LGHNA and CDR2 YSLEER. Trimming took off 0 bases at V and 1 base at J, with 11 bases between the two ends. Sequencing was done on a sample of tumor tissue. This TCR came from a female donor with papillary thyroid cancer or a benign thyroid nodule (not recorded which). Some clones in this sample may be carry-over from other donors' samples. V usage is TRBV4-3 and J usage is TRBJ2-3; D unresolved. The DNA for the CDR3 is TGCGCCAGCAGCCAAGAGTGGGGATTCGGCACAGATACGCAGTATTTT. As protein: CASSQEWGFGTDTQYF.